The 18 T cell receptor beta chains in this list originate from one sample, sequenced in a study of shared clonotypes between healthy human individuals. Clones were sequenced by immunoSEQ multiplex PCR, and TCRdb holds only the in-frame ones, with some missing. Here the sample spans some 500,000 clones, around 95% being singletons. Sequencing was performed on naive CD4+ T cells sorted from blood. Subset specified: CD45RA+ positively selected. The receptors stem from a woman in her 30s in good health.

This clone was detected only once. Other DNA sequences in this sample translate to the same CDR3. This chain joins TRBV6-5 and TRBJ2-7, with 10 bases matching TRBD1. The V gene's germline CDR1 is MNHEY and CDR2 SVGAGI. The junction had 1 base not matched to a gene; V was cut back by 2 bases and J by 3 bases. This CDR3 has 14 residues. CDR3 DNA: TGTGCCAGCAGTTACGGGGACAGGGGCTACGAGCAGTACTTC. Translating it yields CASSYGDRGYEQYF.

The chain joins TRBV10-2 to TRBJ2-7; D is unclear. CDR1 is WSHSY, CDR2 SAAADI, per germline. The CDR3 is made up of 14 amino acids. Trimming took off 8 bases at V and 0 bases at J, with 14 bases between the two ends. CDR3 in amino acids: CASGAPRSSYEQYF. The DNA of the CDR3 is TGCGCCAGCGGTGCCCCCCGAAGCTCCTACGAGCAGTACTTC.

This CDR3 reads CASSYRTGHEQYF. In DNA, the CDR3 is TGTGCCAGCAGTTACCGTACAGGGCACGAGCAGTACTTC. The chain links TRBV27 to TRBJ2-7; a possible D gene is TRBD1 (6 bases). V dropped 4 bases and J dropped 5 bases, with 12 bases sitting between them. CDR3 length equals 13 residues. Germline V gene data show CDR1 as MNHEY and CDR2 as SMNVEV (reference sequence).

On this clone itself: Distinct nucleotide sequences in the sample also encode this CDR3. The chain has TRBV7-9 and TRBJ2-3; D not resolved. This CDR3 has 14 amino acids. V was shortened by 1 base and J by 1 base, with 6 bases between the two germline ends. CDR1 and CDR2 from the germline V gene are SEHNR and FQNEAQ (reference sequence). This CDR3 reads CASSLGVGTDTQYF. The CDR3 DNA follows: TGTGCCAGCAGCTTAGGGGTAGGCACAGATACGCAGTATTTT.

The chain couples TRBV19 to TRBJ2-5; 7 positions agree with TRBD1. The V and J ends lost 7 bases and 5 bases, in that order; junction bases with no gene match: 7. Per germline, CDR1 LNHDA and CDR2 SQIVND (reference sequence). CDR3 size: 13 residues. CDR3 sequence reads: CASNKGGAETQYF. The CDR3 nucleotides read TGTGCCAGTAATAAAGGGGGCGCGGAGACCCAGTACTTC.

V gene TRBV9 combines with J gene TRBJ2-7; 7 bases are a match to TRBD2. The CDR3 runs to 14 residues. CDR1 SGDLS and CDR2 YYNGEE come from the germline V gene. Trimming at V came to 4 bases and at J to 0 bases, leaving 4 bases not matched to a gene. CDR3 coding DNA: TGTGCCAGCAGCTCCACTAGCGCCTCCTACGAGCAGTACTTC. Its translation is CASSSTSASYEQYF.

CDR3 in amino acids: CASSQSNDLGTQYF. The CDR3 DNA is TGCGCCAGCAGCCAATCCAATGATCTGGGTACGCAGTATTTT. The chain carries TRBV4-1 and TRBJ2-3, with D uncertain. This CDR3 is 14 amino acids long. Germline assignment: CDR1 MGHRA and CDR2 YSYEKL. V dropped 2 bases and J dropped 8 bases, with 14 bases sitting between them.

The V call is TRBV6-1, the J call TRBJ2-7, with 7 bases identical to TRBD1. This CDR3 has 14 amino acids. Trimming cost V 10 bases and J 1 base; bases outside gene matches: 10. Germline loops: CDR1 MNHNS, CDR2 SASEGT. The CDR3 DNA sequence: TGTGCCACAAAAACCGGGACAGAATCCTACGAGCAGTACTTC. Residues: CATKTGTESYEQYF.

The chain carries TRBV19 and TRBJ1-2, with 8 bases matching TRBD1. Germline V CDR1 and CDR2: LNHDA, SQIVND (reference sequence). Germline trimming cut 5 bases from V and 4 bases from J; bases unmatched to any gene: 9. The CDR3 is made up of 15 amino acids. The CDR3 loop is CASSVPGQGTYGYTF. CDR3 DNA sequence: TGTGCCAGTAGTGTCCCCGGACAGGGTACCTATGGCTACACCTTC.

J is TRBJ1-4 and V is TRBV7-9; unclear D gene. This CDR3 is built from 16 residues. Per germline, CDR1 SEHNR and CDR2 FQNEAQ (reference sequence). Trimming took 0 bases from V and 0 from J, leaving 8 bases between them. DNA for the CDR3: TGTGCCAGCAGCTTAGCAGGACTAGCAACTAATGAAAAACTGTTTTTT. It translates to CASSLAGLATNEKLFF.

The genes are TRBV13 and TRBJ2-3; 12 nucleotides align to TRBD2. CDR3 length: 17 residues. CDR1 PRHDT and CDR2 FYEKMQ come from the germline V gene (reference sequence). With V trimmed by 4 bases and J by 5 bases, 10 bases remained unmatched. The CDR3 bases are TGTGCCAGCAGCTACATCCCGACTAGCGGGGGAGGAGATACGCAGTATTTT. Protein: CASSYIPTSGGGDTQYF.

The gene calls are TRBV4-2 and TRBJ2-1; D may be TRBD2 (6 bases). The CDR3 is 15 amino acids. The V end lost 3 bases, the J end lost 3 bases, and 12 bases lay between the germline ends. Looked up from germline, CDR1 is LGHNA and CDR2 is YNFKEQ. The CDR3 nucleotides read TGTGCCAGCAGCCACCGGGACTTGTTCTACAATGAGCAGTTCTTC. Encoded protein: CASSHRDLFYNEQFF.

The chain links TRBV5-1 to TRBJ2-1; D is uncertain. V gave up 0 bases and J gave up 4 bases, with 11 bases separating them. This CDR3 contains 15 residues. Per the germline V gene, CDR1 is SGHRS and CDR2 is YFSETQ. The CDR3 nucleotides are TGCGCCAGCAGCTTGGCCGCGACGGTTTACAATGAGCAGTTCTTC. It encodes CASSLAATVYNEQFF. The full variable domain, with the rest looked up from reference TRBV5-1 and TRBJ2-1, is KAGVTQTPRYLIKTRGQQVTLSCSPISGHRSVSWYQQTPGQGLQFLFEYFSETQRNKGNFPGRFSGRQFSNSRSEMNVSTLELGDSALYLCASSLAATVYNEQFFGPGTRLTVL.

The CDR3 DNA sequence: TGTGCCAGCTCACCGAGGTCGACTACAGCCAAAAACATTCAGTACTTC. Its protein is CASSPRSTTAKNIQYF. The chain recombines TRBV18 with TRBJ2-4, with D perhaps TRBD2 (5 bases). The CDR3 sequence is 16 residues long. V dropped 3 bases and J dropped 0 bases, with 12 bases sitting between them. Germline V gives CDR1 KGHSH, CDR2 LQKENI.

The chain recombines TRBV5-6 with TRBJ2-1, with 8 positions matching TRBD2. CDR1 is SGHDT, CDR2 YYEEEE, per germline. The CDR3 runs 16 residues. The V segment lost 3 bases and the J segment 4 bases; nucleotides outside the gene matches: 9. The DNA for the CDR3 is TGTGCCAGCAGCTACCGACGAGTAGCGGGGTACAATGAGCAGTTCTTC. This gives the protein CASSYRRVAGYNEQFF. The full variable domain, rest sourced from reference TRBV5-6 and TRBJ2-1, is DAGVTQSPTHLIKTRGQQVTLRCSPKSGHDTVSWYQQALGQGPQFIFQYYEEEERQRGNFPDRFSGHQFPNYSSELNVNALLLGDSALYLCASSYRRVAGYNEQFFGPGTRLTVL.

The chain has TRBV18 and TRBJ1-3; D is perhaps TRBD1 (6 bases). Trimming stripped 2 bases from V and 0 bases from J, with 20 bases between. The germline gives CDR1 KGHSH, CDR2 LQKENI. The CDR3 contains 19 residues. The CDR3, as DNA: TGTGCCAGCTCACCAAATCGAGACAGGTCGATTCGCTCTGGAAACACCATATATTTT. It translates to CASSPNRDRSIRSGNTIYF.

The rearrangement joins TRBV5-6 to TRBJ1-2; D unclear. CDR3 length equals 14 residues. Germline V gives CDR1 SGHDT, CDR2 YYEEEE. V was pared by 0 bases and J by 4 bases, with 10 bases between. In DNA, the CDR3 is TGTGCCAGCAGCTTGGGGAGCCGGGGCTATGGCTACACCTTC. Translation: CASSLGSRGYGYTF.

This clone was seen just once. The chain recombines TRBV2 with TRBJ2-7; 7 nucleotides agree with TRBD1. Germline assignment: CDR1 SNHLY and CDR2 FYNNEI. There are 14 residues in the CDR3. J was trimmed by 5 bases and V by 3 bases; bases with no gene match: 7. This CDR3 is CASSDRQGVDEQYF. The CDR3 DNA reads TGTGCCAGCAGTGATAGGCAGGGGGTTGACGAGCAGTACTTC.